The 27 T cell receptor beta chains in this list originate from one sample, sequenced in a study of CD8 T cells in Susac syndrome. Random hexamers primed reverse transcription of about 0.45 to 1 ug RNA. TCRdb fed the immunoSEQ multiplex PCR reads into MiXCR, producing one record per CDR3 protein. Counted here are roughly 200,000 distinct CDR3 sequences, 85% to 95% occurring once; the ten biggest clones make up 0.15% to 0.2%. Sequencing used CD8+ T cells from PBMCs. Receptor source: a human donor with multiple sclerosis.

The chain joins TRBV5-5 to TRBJ1-5, with D uncertain. The ends were cut back, 1 base at V and 0 bases at J, with 8 bases in the middle. Germline V gene data show CDR1 as SGHKS and CDR2 as YYEKEE (reference sequence). The CDR3 is 15 amino acids. Here the CDR3 DNA reads TGTGCCAGCAGCTTGCTCTGGGATAGCAATCAGCCCCAGCATTTT. Its translation: CASSLLWDSNQPQHF.

The chain uses TRBV15 and TRBJ2-7; 10 bases agree with TRBD2. This CDR3 comprises 13 residues. Germline CDR1 LNHNV, CDR2 YYDKDF (reference sequence). Trimming took 5 bases from V and 5 from J; bases not matched to a gene: 3. For the CDR3, the DNA is TGTGCCACCAGCCGAGGGACTAGCGACGAGCAGTACTTC. Its protein is CATSRGTSDEQYF.

CDR3 sequence: CATGGRGLSYEQYF. CDR3 nucleotide sequence: TGTGCCACAGGAGGAAGGGGCCTCTCCTACGAGCAGTACTTC. J is TRBJ2-7 and V is TRBV6-1; TRBD1 or TRBD2 may be the D gene (5 bases each). Trimming stripped 10 bases from V and 0 bases from J, with 16 bases between. CDR1 and CDR2 (germline): MNHNS, SASEGT. The CDR3 has 14 residues.

The chain carries TRBV12-3 or TRBV12-4 and TRBJ2-7; no definite D call. V lost 0 bases, J lost 5 bases, and 14 bases lay in between. The CDR3 runs to 15 residues. The CDR3 bases are TGTGCCAGCAGTTTAGCAGGGAACGGTATCCACGAGCAGTACTTC. Translated, it gives CASSLAGNGIHEQYF.

The chain recombines TRBV30 with TRBJ2-1; D ambiguous. Germline assignment: CDR1 GTSNPN and CDR2 SVGIG (reference sequence). Trimming pared 2 bases from V and 3 bases from J, leaving 5 bases between. The CDR3 is made up of 12 amino acids. CDR3 DNA: TGTGCCTGGAGTCGCAGCTACAATGAGCAGTTCTTC. Amino acid sequence: CAWSRSYNEQFF.

The CDR3 loop reads CASSPLAGGQETQYF. The CDR3 coding sequence is TGTGCCAGCAGCCCACTAGCGGGGGGACAAGAGACCCAGTACTTC. This sequence joins TRBV9 and TRBJ2-5; 12 nucleotides line up with TRBD2. With V trimmed by 4 bases and J by 2 bases, 3 bases remained unmatched. The CDR3 spans 15 residues. Germline loops: CDR1 SGDLS, CDR2 YYNGEE.

The chain is built from TRBV15 and TRBJ2-3; TRBD2 is a possible D gene (6 bases). The V gene lost 0 bases and the J gene lost 2 bases, with 12 bases spanning the gap. The germline V gene has CDR1 LNHNV and CDR2 YYDKDF (reference sequence). This CDR3 has 16 amino acids. Here the CDR3 DNA reads TGTGCCACCAGCAGAGAATGGGGGACTCCCACAGATACGCAGTATTTT. Its translation: CATSREWGTPTDTQYF.

The chain recombines TRBV27 with TRBJ2-7, with TRBD1 as a possible D gene (5 bases). Trimming removed 8 bases at V and 6 bases at J, with 11 bases between. In germline, CDR1 is MNHEY, CDR2 SMNVEV (reference sequence). This CDR3 contains 11 residues. In nucleotides, the CDR3 is TGTGCCAGCGGTCAGGGCTCCGAGCAGTACTTC. This encodes CASGQGSEQYF.

The rearrangement uses TRBV6-5 and TRBJ2-7; 14 nucleotides match TRBD2. Germline V lookup: CDR1 MNHEY, CDR2 SVGAGI. The CDR3 extends over 14 amino acids. Germline trimming cut 11 bases from V and 5 bases from J; bases unmatched to any gene: 8. CDR3: CASRGLAGAHEQYF. CDR3 in DNA: TGTGCCTCCAGGGGACTAGCGGGAGCCCACGAGCAGTACTTC.

This clonotype has more than one count but fewer than ten. The chain carries TRBV2 and TRBJ2-5; no firm D call. Trimming took off 4 bases at V and 0 bases at J, with 6 bases between the two ends. CDR3 size: 13 residues. Germline V gene sequence: CDR1 SNHLY, CDR2 FYNNEI. CDR3 loop: CASSAEYQETQYF. The CDR3, as DNA: TGTGCCAGCAGTGCCGAGTACCAAGAGACCCAGTACTTC.

This chain links TRBV27 with TRBJ1-5; D remains ambiguous. Germline CDR1 is MNHEY and CDR2 is SMNVEV (reference sequence). Trimming left V 5 bases short and J 8 bases short, with 19 bases between. There are 15 residues in the CDR3. CDR3 amino acids: CASSPLPPGTEPQHF. The CDR3 DNA reads TGTGCCAGCAGTCCTCTCCCTCCGGGCACTGAGCCCCAGCATTTT.

The genes are TRBV7-8 and TRBJ2-3; D is possibly TRBD1 or TRBD2 (5 bases each). V lost 3 bases and J 0 bases, leaving 25 bases between the germline ends. CDR3 size: 20 residues. Germline V gene sequence: CDR1 SGHVS, CDR2 FQNEAQ. The CDR3 nucleotides read TGTGCCAGCAGCTTGATCAGCTCGACGGGGCTGACCATTAGCACAGATACGCAGTATTTT. Residues: CASSLISSTGLTISTDTQYF.

V usage is TRBV29-1 and J usage is TRBJ1-2, with D tentatively TRBD1 (5 bases). This CDR3 is built from 11 residues. V was trimmed by 6 bases and J by 7 bases, leaving 12 bases between them. Germline CDR1 is SQVTM and CDR2 is ANQGSEA. The CDR3 here is CSVPRASGYTF. CDR3 nucleotides: TGCAGCGTCCCCAGGGCTTCTGGCTACACCTTC.

The genes are TRBV20-1 and TRBJ2-7; D not certain. Germline CDR1 is DFQATT and CDR2 is SNEGSKA (reference sequence). This CDR3 has 14 amino acids. V was pared by 6 bases and J by 5 bases, with 20 bases between. As DNA, the CDR3 is TGCAGTGCCCTGGAGCCCTTACGGATCGACGAGCAGTACTTC. Protein: CSALEPLRIDEQYF.

The chain links TRBV29-1 to TRBJ2-1; 9 bases align to TRBD2. J was trimmed by 2 bases and V by 6 bases; bases with no gene match: 8. Germline V gene data show CDR1 as SQVTM and CDR2 as ANQGSEA. This CDR3 is 15 amino acids long. CDR3 DNA: TGCAGCGTGGATGAGCGGGAGGTCCCCTACAATGAGCAGTTCTTC. Amino acids: CSVDEREVPYNEQFF.

This chain connects TRBV28 to TRBJ1-1, with TRBD1 as a possible D gene (5 bases). This CDR3 is built from 13 residues. CDR1 MDHEN and CDR2 SYDVKM come from the germline V gene. Trimming removed 11 bases from V and 7 bases from J, with 20 bases in between. For the CDR3, the DNA is TGTGCCTCTACACCCCAGGGAGAACTTGAAGCTTTCTTT. Translating gives CASTPQGELEAFF.

The chain couples TRBV4-2 to TRBJ2-7; D might be TRBD2 (7 bases). CDR3 length: 13 amino acids. Trimming removed 1 base from V and 6 bases from J, with 10 bases in between. From germline, CDR1 is LGHNA and CDR2 YNFKEQ. The CDR3 sequence: CASSQVGGLEQYF. In DNA, the CDR3 is TGTGCCAGCAGCCAAGTGGGGGGGCTCGAGCAGTACTTC.

The genes are TRBV20-1 and TRBJ1-3; D is uncertain. The CDR3 is 13 amino acids. Germline CDR1 DFQATT, CDR2 SNEGSKA (reference sequence). Trimming took off 5 bases at V and 0 bases at J, with 8 bases between the two ends. CDR3: CSAGRVSGNTIYF. DNA for the CDR3: TGCAGTGCTGGACGGGTCTCTGGAAACACCATATATTTT.

The chain links TRBV25-1 to TRBJ2-1; 15 bases line up with TRBD2. Losses at the gene ends were 1 base for V and 8 bases for J; bases not matched to a gene: 9. This CDR3 contains 18 residues. The germline V gene has CDR1 MGHDK and CDR2 SYGVNS. The CDR3 sequence: CASSEWGGTSGRQDEQFF. The CDR3 nucleotides read TGTGCCAGCAGTGAATGGGGGGGGACTAGCGGGAGGCAGGATGAGCAGTTCTTC.

V and J are TRBV7-2 and TRBJ2-7; a possible D gene is TRBD1 (5 bases). From germline, CDR1 is SGHTA and CDR2 FQGNSA. There are 14 residues in the CDR3. V lost 3 bases and J lost 1, with 10 bases in between. The CDR3 nucleotides are TGTGCCAGCAGCTTCCGACAGAAATCCTACGAGCAGTACTTC. This codes for CASSFRQKSYEQYF.

With respect to this clonotype: This may stem from a read error, because a much larger clone lies one nucleotide away. The V gene is TRBV12-3 or TRBV12-4, the J gene TRBJ2-2; a weak D match, TRBD2 (5 bases). The length of the CDR3 is 11 residues. The CDR3 spells CASSYTGELLF. DNA of the CDR3: TGTGCCAGCAGTTACACCGGGGAGCTGCTTTTT.

The chain links TRBV7-9 to TRBJ1-2, with D possibly matching TRBD1 (5 bases). The V end lost 5 bases, the J end lost 0 bases, and 16 bases lay between the germline ends. The germline V gene encodes CDR1 SEHNR and CDR2 FQNEAQ (reference sequence). The CDR3 covers 16 residues. As DNA, the CDR3 is TGTGCCAGCAGCCTCAGAAAGGACATAGCTAACTATGGCTACACCTTC. Amino acids: CASSLRKDIANYGYTF.

The rearrangement links TRBV15 to TRBJ1-1; a possible D gene is TRBD1 (5 bases). V lost 0 bases to trimming and J lost 5 bases, with 10 bases between them. Germline values: CDR1 LNHNV, CDR2 YYDKDF (reference sequence). The CDR3 extends over 14 amino acids. DNA for the CDR3: TGTGCCACCAGCAGAGAGGGGGGTCGAACTGAAGCTTTCTTT. This codes for CATSREGGRTEAFF.

In DNA, the CDR3 is TGCGCCAGCCTGAGGGACACACCGGGGGAGCTGTTTTTT. Encoded protein: CASLRDTPGELFF. The chain uses TRBV5-1 and TRBJ2-2, with D tentatively TRBD1 (6 bases). The germline V and J ends were trimmed by 7 bases and 8 bases, with 15 bases remaining between them. CDR3 length: 13 amino acids. CDR1 and CDR2 from the germline V gene are SGHRS and YFSETQ.

The gene calls are TRBV12-3 or TRBV12-4 and TRBJ2-7, with 8 bases lining up with TRBD1. The V and J ends lost 3 bases and 5 bases, in that order; junction bases with no gene match: 6. The CDR3 sequence is 14 residues long. The CDR3 loop reads CASSFGTGGHEQYF. CDR3 nucleotides: TGTGCCAGCAGTTTCGGGACAGGAGGCCACGAGCAGTACTTC.

The CDR3 DNA reads as TGTGCCAGCAGCGGATCCGTGTACTCTGGAAACACCATATATTTT. Amino acid sequence: CASSGSVYSGNTIYF. V gene TRBV2 combines with J gene TRBJ1-3; the D is unclear. The ends were cut back, 6 bases at V and 0 bases at J, with 12 bases in the middle. This CDR3 comprises 15 residues. Germline CDR1 SNHLY, CDR2 FYNNEI.

This chain uses TRBV27 with TRBJ2-3; 8 nucleotides agree with TRBD2. Losses at the gene ends were 7 bases for V and 2 bases for J; bases not matched to a gene: 11. Germline assignment: CDR1 MNHEY and CDR2 SMNVEV (reference sequence). CDR3 size: 16 residues. The CDR3 reads CASNPIFGGATDTQYF. CDR3 sequence (DNA): TGTGCCAGCAATCCCATCTTCGGGGGGGCCACAGATACGCAGTATTTT.